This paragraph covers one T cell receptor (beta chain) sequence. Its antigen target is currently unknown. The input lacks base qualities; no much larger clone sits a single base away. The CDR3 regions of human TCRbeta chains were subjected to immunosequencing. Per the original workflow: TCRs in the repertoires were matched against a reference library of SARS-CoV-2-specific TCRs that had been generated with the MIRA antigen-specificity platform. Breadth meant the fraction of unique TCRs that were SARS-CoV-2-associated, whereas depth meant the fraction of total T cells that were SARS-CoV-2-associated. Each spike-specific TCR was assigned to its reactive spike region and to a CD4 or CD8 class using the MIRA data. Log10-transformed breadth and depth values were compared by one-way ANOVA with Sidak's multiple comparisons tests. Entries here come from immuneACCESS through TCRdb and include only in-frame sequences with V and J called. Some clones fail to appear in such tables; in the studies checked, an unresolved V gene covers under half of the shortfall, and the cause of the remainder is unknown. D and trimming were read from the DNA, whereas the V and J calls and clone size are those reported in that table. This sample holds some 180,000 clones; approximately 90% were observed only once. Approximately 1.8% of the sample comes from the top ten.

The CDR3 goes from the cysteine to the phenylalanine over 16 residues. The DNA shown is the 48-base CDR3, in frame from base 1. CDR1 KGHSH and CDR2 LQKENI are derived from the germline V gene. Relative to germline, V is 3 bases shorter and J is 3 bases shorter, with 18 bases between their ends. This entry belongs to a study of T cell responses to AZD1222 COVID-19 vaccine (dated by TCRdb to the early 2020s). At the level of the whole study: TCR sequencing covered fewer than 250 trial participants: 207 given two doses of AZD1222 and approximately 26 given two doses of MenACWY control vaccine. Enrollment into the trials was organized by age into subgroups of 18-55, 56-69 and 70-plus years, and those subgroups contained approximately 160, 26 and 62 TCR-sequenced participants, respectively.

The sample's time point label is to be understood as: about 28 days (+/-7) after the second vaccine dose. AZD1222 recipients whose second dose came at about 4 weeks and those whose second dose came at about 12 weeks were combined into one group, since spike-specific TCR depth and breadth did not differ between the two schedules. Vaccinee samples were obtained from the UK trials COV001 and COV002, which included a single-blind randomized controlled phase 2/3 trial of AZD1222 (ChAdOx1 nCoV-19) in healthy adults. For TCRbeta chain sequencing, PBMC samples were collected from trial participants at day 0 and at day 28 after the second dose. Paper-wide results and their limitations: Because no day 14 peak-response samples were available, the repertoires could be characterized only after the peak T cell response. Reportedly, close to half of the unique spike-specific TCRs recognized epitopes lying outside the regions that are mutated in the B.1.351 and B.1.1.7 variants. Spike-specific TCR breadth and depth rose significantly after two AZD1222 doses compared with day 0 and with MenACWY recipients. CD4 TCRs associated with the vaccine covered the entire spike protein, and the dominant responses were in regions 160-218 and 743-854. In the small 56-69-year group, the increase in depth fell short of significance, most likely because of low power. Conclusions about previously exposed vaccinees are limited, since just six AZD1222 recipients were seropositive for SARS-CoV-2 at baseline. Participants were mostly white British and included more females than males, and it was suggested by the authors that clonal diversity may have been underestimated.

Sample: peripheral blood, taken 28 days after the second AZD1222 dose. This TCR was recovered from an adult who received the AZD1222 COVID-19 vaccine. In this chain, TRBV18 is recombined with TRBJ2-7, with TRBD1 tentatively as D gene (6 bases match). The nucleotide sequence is TGTGCCAGCTCACCGAACTTCGGCAGGGGAAACTACGAGCAGTACTTC. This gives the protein CASSPNFGRGNYEQYF.